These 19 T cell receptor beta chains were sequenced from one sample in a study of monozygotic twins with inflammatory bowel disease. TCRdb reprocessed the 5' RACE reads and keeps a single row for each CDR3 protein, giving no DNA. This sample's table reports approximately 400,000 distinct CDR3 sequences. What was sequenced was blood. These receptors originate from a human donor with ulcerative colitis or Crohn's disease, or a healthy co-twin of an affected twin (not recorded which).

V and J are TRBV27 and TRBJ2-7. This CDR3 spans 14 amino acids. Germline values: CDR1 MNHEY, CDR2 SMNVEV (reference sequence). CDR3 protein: CASSLVQNSYEQYF.

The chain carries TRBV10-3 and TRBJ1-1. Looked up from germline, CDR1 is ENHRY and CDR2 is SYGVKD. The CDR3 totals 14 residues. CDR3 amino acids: CASYPGFGRSEAFF.

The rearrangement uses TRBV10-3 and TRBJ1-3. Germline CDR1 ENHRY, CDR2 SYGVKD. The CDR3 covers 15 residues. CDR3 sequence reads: CAISELGSSGNTIYF.

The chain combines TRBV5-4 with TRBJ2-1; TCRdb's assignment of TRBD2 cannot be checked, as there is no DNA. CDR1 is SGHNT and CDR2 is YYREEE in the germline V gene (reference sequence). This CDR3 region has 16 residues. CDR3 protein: CATSRLLAGADNEQFF.

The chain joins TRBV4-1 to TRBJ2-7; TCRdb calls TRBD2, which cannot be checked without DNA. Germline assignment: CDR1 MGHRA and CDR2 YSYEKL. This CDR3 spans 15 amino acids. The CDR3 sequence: CASSQGVSGAYEQYF.

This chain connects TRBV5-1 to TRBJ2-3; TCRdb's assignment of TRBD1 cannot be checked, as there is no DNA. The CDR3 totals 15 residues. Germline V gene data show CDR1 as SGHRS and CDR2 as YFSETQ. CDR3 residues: CASSMMGGSADTQYF. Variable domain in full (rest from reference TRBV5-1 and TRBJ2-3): KAGVTQTPRYLIKTRGQQVTLSCSPISGHRSVSWYQQTPGQGLQFLFEYFSETQRNKGNFPGRFSGRQFSNSRSEMNVSTLELGDSALYLCASSMMGGSADTQYFGPGTRLTVL.

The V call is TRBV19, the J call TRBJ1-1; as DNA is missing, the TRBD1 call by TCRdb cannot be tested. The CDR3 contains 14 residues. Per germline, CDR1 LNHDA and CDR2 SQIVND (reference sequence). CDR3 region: CAPTPITPGTEAFF.

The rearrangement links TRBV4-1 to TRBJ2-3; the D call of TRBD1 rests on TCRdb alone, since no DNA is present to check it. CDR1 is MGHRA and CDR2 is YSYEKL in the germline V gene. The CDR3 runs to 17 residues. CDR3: CASSQGKERGLRDTQYF.

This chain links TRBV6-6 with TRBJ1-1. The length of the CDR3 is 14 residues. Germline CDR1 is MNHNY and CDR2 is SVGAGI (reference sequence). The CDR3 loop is CASRPEAANTEAFF.

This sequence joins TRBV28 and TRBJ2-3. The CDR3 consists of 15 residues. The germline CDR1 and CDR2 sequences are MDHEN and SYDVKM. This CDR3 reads CASSFDRLNTDTQYF.

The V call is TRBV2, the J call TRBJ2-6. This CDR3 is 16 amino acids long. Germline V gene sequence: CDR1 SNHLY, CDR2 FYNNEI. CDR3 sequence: CASSGTPGAGANVLTF.

The CDR3 loop reads CASSPLPPANYGYTF. This chain connects TRBV18 to TRBJ1-2; TCRdb calls TRBD1, which cannot be checked without DNA. CDR3 length: 15 residues. Germline V gene sequence: CDR1 KGHSH, CDR2 LQKENI.

This CDR3 reads CASRAEGRLGEQYF. The V and J genes are TRBV3-1 and TRBJ2-7; lacking DNA, the TRBD2 call made by TCRdb goes unchecked. This CDR3 contains 14 residues. Per germline, CDR1 LGHDT and CDR2 YNNKEL (reference sequence).

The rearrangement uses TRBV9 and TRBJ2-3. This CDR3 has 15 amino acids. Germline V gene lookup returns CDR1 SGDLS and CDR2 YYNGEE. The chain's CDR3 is CASSVDPVGPDTQYF.

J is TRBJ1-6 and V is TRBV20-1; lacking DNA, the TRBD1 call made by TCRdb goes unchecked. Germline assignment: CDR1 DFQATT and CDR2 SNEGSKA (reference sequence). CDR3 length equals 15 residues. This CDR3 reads CSARGEGTANSPLHF.

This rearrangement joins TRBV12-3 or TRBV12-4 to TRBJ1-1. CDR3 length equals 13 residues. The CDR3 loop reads CASTRGRGTEAFF.

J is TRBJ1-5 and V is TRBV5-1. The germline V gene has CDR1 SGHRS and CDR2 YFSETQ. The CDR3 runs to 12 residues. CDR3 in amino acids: CASSLKGQPQHF.

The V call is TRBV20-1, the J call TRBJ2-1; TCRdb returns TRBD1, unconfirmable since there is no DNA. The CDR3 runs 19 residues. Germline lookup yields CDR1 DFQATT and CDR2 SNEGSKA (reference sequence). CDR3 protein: CSARDPVFVLQGAYNEQFF.

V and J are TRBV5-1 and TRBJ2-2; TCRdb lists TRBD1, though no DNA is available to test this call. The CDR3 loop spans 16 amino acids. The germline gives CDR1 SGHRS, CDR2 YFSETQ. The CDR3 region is CASSLAGTRGTGELFF.